The T cell receptor beta chain under discussion was sequenced for a study of spatial heterogeneity in lung cancer. Study-level points and caveats: Tumoral mutation counts were tracked by counts of expanded intratumoral alpha and beta TCRs. Ubiquitous expanded TCR counts tracked ubiquitous nonsynonymous mutations, and regional counts tracked regional ones.

TCRdb re-derived calls from the 5' RACE reads in MiXCR, one entry per CDR3 protein. The sample yields about 830 distinct CDR3 sequences, about 9.3% seen once. In this sample, this clonotype is large. Its antigen is not known. Sample time point: sample taken at primary tumor resection. Germline V lookup: CDR1 MDHEN, CDR2 SYDVKM. The ends were cut back, 5 bases at V and 0 bases at J, with 7 bases in the middle. The CDR3 runs 13 residues. This receptor was taken from a male donor with early-stage non-small cell lung cancer. The chain recombines TRBV28 with TRBJ1-1, with a possible D match to TRBD1 (5 bases). This specimen consisted of lung tumor tissue, obtained at surgery. The CDR3 nucleotides read TGTGCCAGCAGTGGACAAATGAACACTGAAGCTTTCTTT. It encodes CASSGQMNTEAFF. The whole variable domain, filled in from reference TRBV28 and TRBJ1-1, reads DVKVTQSSRYLVKRTGEKVFLECVQDMDHENMFWYRQDPGLGLRLIYFSYDVKMKEKGDIPEGYSVSREKKERFSLILESASTNQTSMYLCASSGQMNTEAFFGQGTRLTVV.